These 19 T cell receptor beta chains share one sample of origin, sequenced in a study of blood T cell repertoires in COVID-19. Profiled with immunoSEQ multiplex PCR; TCRdb holds only in-frame clones, not every one. The data contain about half a million clones, over 75% of them singletons. The source material was peripheral blood. These receptors all stem from a human donor in a cohort sampled during active COVID-19.

This clone was observed a few times. This same CDR3 is encoded by further DNA sequences in the sample. The V and J genes are TRBV18 and TRBJ1-1, with D uncertain. The V and J ends lost 1 base and 7 bases respectively, with 4 bases between them. CDR1 and CDR2 (germline): KGHSH, LQKENI. This CDR3 region has 11 residues. The CDR3 DNA is TGTGCCAGCTCACCACAGAGTGAAGCTTTCTTT. It is translated as CASSPQSEAFF.

The chain recombines TRBV27 with TRBJ1-5; D not certain. CDR3 length equals 11 residues. Germline V gene lookup returns CDR1 MNHEY and CDR2 SMNVEV (reference sequence). V shed 5 bases and J shed 11 bases, with 10 bases lying between them. CDR3 DNA: TGTGCCAGCAGTCCCCGGAGGGCCCAGCATTTT. It translates to CASSPRRAQHF.

This clone was observed a few times. The chain uses TRBV5-8 and TRBJ2-5; possibly TRBD1 for D (6 bases). CDR3 length equals 12 residues. Germline CDR1 SGHTS, CDR2 YDEGEE. V lost 8 bases and J 7 bases, leaving 15 bases between the germline ends. The DNA for the CDR3 is TGTGCCAGTTCTTCAGGGGTTGGGACCCAGTACTTC. Amino acid sequence: CASSSGVGTQYF. Together with reference TRBV5-8 and TRBJ2-5, the CDR3 gives the full variable domain: EAGVTQSPTHLIKTRGQQATLRCSPISGHTSVYWYQQALGLGLQFLLWYDEGEERNRGNFPPRFSGRQFPNYSSELNVNALELEDSALYLCASSSGVGTQYFGPGTRLLVL.

The chain's CDR3 is CASRASGDTQYF. The CDR3 nucleotides read TGTGCCTCCAGAGCGAGCGGAGATACGCAGTATTTT. This chain uses TRBV19 with TRBJ2-3, with D tentatively TRBD2 (5 bases). Deletions cut 11 bases from V and 5 bases from J, with 14 bases between. The CDR3 is made up of 12 amino acids. The V gene's germline CDR1 is LNHDA and CDR2 SQIVND (reference sequence).

The genes are TRBV9 and TRBJ1-1; 8 nucleotides match TRBD1. This CDR3 has 14 residues. The V segment lost 4 bases and the J segment 4 bases; nucleotides outside the gene matches: 6. Per germline, CDR1 SGDLS and CDR2 YYNGEE. The CDR3 reads CASSFTGGITEAFF. The CDR3 coding sequence is TGTGCCAGCAGCTTTACAGGGGGTATCACTGAAGCTTTCTTT.

The gene calls are TRBV3-1 (or the pseudogene TRBV3-2) and TRBJ2-7, with 9 bases matching TRBD1. Looked up from germline, CDR1 is LGHDT and CDR2 is YNNKEL (reference sequence). CDR3 length equals 13 residues. The ends lost 1 base at V and 10 bases at J; junction bases unmatched: 5. The CDR3: CASSQGGTGQQYF. The CDR3 DNA reads as TGTGCCAGCAGCCAAGGGGGGACAGGGCAACAGTACTTC.

CDR3 loop: CASSLLLVISYNEQFF. In nucleotides, the CDR3 is TGTGCCAGCAGCTTACTCCTCGTTATCTCCTACAATGAGCAGTTCTTC. The rearrangement joins TRBV7-8 to TRBJ2-1; D is ambiguous. The CDR3 runs to 16 residues. Looked up from germline, CDR1 is SGHVS and CDR2 is FQNEAQ. V lost 2 bases, J lost 0 bases, and 11 bases lay in between. Looking up the rest from reference TRBV7-8 and TRBJ2-1 gives the full variable domain: GAGVSQSPRYKVAKRGQDVALRCDPISGHVSLFWYQQALGQGPEFLTYFQNEAQLDKSGLPSDRFFAERPEGSVSTLKIQRTQQEDSAVYLCASSLLLVISYNEQFFGPGTRLTVL.

V gene TRBV20-1 combines with J gene TRBJ2-1; D is perhaps TRBD2 (6 bases). Germline V lookup: CDR1 DFQATT, CDR2 SNEGSKA (reference sequence). The CDR3 has 11 residues. The V end was cut by 8 bases, the J end by 15 bases, with 20 bases between. The CDR3 bases are TGCAGTCCCACCTGGGGGGTTTTGAGGTTCTTC. Residues: CSPTWGVLRFF.

This sequence joins TRBV20-1 and TRBJ2-7; 7 nucleotides match TRBD1. The CDR3 runs 11 residues. V dropped 5 bases and J dropped 6; count of bases not matched to a gene: 4. Per the germline V gene, CDR1 is DFQATT and CDR2 is SNEGSKA (reference sequence). CDR3 nucleotide sequence: TGCAGTGCTTCCGGGACAGCCGAGCAGTACTTC. Translation: CSASGTAEQYF.

This clone was detected only once. This chain links TRBV5-1 with TRBJ1-1; 10 bases are a match to TRBD1. Trimming took 0 bases from V and 5 from J; bases not matched to a gene: 4. The CDR3 extends over 15 amino acids. Per germline, CDR1 SGHRS and CDR2 YFSETQ. DNA for the CDR3: TGCGCCAGCAGCTTGGGGGGACAGGGGAATACTGAAGCTTTCTTT. This gives the protein CASSLGGQGNTEAFF. The full variable domain, its missing parts supplied by reference TRBV5-1 and TRBJ1-1, is KAGVTQTPRYLIKTRGQQVTLSCSPISGHRSVSWYQQTPGQGLQFLFEYFSETQRNKGNFPGRFSGRQFSNSRSEMNVSTLELGDSALYLCASSLGGQGNTEAFFGQGTRLTVV.

This clone showed up just once. CDR3 region: CASSLDRAQGATEAFF. DNA of the CDR3: TGTGCCAGCAGCCTGGACAGGGCACAAGGCGCGACTGAAGCTTTCTTT. The chain recombines TRBV7-9 with TRBJ1-1; 8 bases map to TRBD1. There are 16 residues in the CDR3. With V trimmed by 5 bases and J by 5 bases, 13 bases remained unmatched. Looked up from germline, CDR1 is SEHNR and CDR2 is FQNEAQ (reference sequence).

This clone occurred a few times. V and J are TRBV4-1 and TRBJ2-7; D remains unclear. This CDR3 contains 13 residues. The germline V gene encodes CDR1 MGHRA and CDR2 YSYEKL. The V end lost 4 bases, the J end lost 3 bases, and 10 bases lay between the germline ends. CDR3 protein: CASSPRSGYEQYF. The DNA of the CDR3 is TGCGCCAGCAGCCCCCGGTCAGGCTACGAGCAGTACTTC.

This rearrangement joins TRBV5-1 to TRBJ1-6, with 7 bases that match TRBD1. Trimming at V came to 0 bases and at J to 10 bases, leaving 4 bases not matched to a gene. Germline CDR1 SGHRS, CDR2 YFSETQ. This CDR3 has 14 residues. CDR3 in amino acids: CASSLATGDSPLHF. The CDR3 coding sequence is TGCGCCAGCAGCTTGGCCACAGGGGACTCACCCCTCCACTTT.

V gene TRBV24-1 combines with J gene TRBJ2-2; D may be TRBD2 (7 bases). The CDR3 is made up of 18 amino acids. The V and J ends lost 3 bases and 1 base respectively, with 17 bases between them. Per germline, CDR1 KGHDR and CDR2 SFDVKD. This chain's CDR3 is CATSDPVGAGENTGELFF. For the CDR3, the DNA is TGTGCCACCAGTGATCCGGTGGGGGCGGGAGAGAACACCGGGGAGCTGTTTTTT.

This clone has more than one count but fewer than ten. The DNA for the CDR3 is TGTGCCAGCAGTAGTACAGGGGTTGGTGGCTATGGCTACACCTTC. This sequence encodes CASSSTGVGGYGYTF. The rearrangement links TRBV28 to TRBJ1-2; 7 bases line up with TRBD1. There are 15 residues in the CDR3. Trimming at V came to 5 bases and at J to 4 bases, leaving 10 bases not matched to a gene. Germline-derived CDR1 and CDR2 are MDHEN and SYDVKM.

The rearrangement uses TRBV19 and TRBJ1-3; D might be TRBD1 (5 bases). The germline CDR1 and CDR2 sequences are LNHDA and SQIVND (reference sequence). The CDR3 is 15 amino acids. Trimming pared 5 bases from V and 0 bases from J, leaving 11 bases between. The CDR3 sequence: CASSVDSYSGNTIYF. CDR3 DNA sequence: TGTGCCAGTAGTGTCGACAGTTACTCTGGAAACACCATATATTTT.

To note about this clone: The sample holds other DNA sequences that translate to the same CDR3. The chain is built from TRBV18 and TRBJ2-3; a possible D gene is TRBD1 (5 bases). The CDR3 length is 14 residues. Germline CDR1 reads KGHSH; CDR2 reads LQKENI. The germline V and J ends were trimmed by 0 bases and 4 bases, with 8 bases remaining between them. CDR3 sequence: CASSPPGRADTQYF. The CDR3 DNA is TGTGCCAGCTCACCACCCGGCAGGGCAGATACGCAGTATTTT.

This chain connects TRBV2 to TRBJ2-1, with 9 bases aligning to TRBD2. Germline assignment: CDR1 SNHLY and CDR2 FYNNEI. The CDR3 length is 15 residues. V shed 4 bases and J 2 bases; nucleotides not matched to a gene: 3. CDR3 sequence reads: CASSGLADTYNEQFF. The CDR3 DNA is TGTGCCAGCAGTGGACTAGCGGATACCTACAATGAGCAGTTCTTC.

CDR3 protein: CASSIGQGPRYGYTF. The CDR3 nucleotides are TGTGCCAGTAGTATCGGACAGGGGCCTCGGTATGGCTACACCTTC. V usage is TRBV19 and J usage is TRBJ1-2; 9 bases map to TRBD1. The CDR3 loop spans 15 amino acids. V shed 3 bases and J 5 bases; nucleotides not matched to a gene: 7. Germline V gene lookup returns CDR1 LNHDA and CDR2 SQIVND (reference sequence).